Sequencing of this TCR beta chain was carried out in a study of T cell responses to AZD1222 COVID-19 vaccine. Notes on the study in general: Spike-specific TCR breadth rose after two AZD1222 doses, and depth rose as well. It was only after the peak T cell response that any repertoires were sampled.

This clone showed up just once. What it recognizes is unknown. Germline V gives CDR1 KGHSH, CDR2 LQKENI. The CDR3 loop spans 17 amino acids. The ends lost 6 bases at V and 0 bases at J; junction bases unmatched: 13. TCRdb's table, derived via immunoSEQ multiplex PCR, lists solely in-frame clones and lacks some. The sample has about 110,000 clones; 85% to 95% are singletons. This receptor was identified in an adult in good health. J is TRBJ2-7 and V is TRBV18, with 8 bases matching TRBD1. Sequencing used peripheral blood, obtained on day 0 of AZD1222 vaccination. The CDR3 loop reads CASSPASRTGLSYEQYF. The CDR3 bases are TGTGCCAGCTCCCCCGCATCCAGGACAGGGCTCTCCTACGAGCAGTACTTC.